At least ten counts were recorded for the clone carrying this TCR beta chain. Its antigen is not identified. TCRdb analysed the 5' RACE reads with MiXCR anew, one entry per CDR3 protein. The table has around 130,000 distinct CDR3 sequences, 9.3% seen once. This record belongs to a study of CD8 T cells in ankylosing spondylitis. Findings and caveats of the study: Seemingly characteristic of ankylosing spondylitis blood was a TCR beta motif consisting of under ten highly homologous variants. Matched synovial fluid from ankylosing spondylitis patients was reported to be enriched for disease-linked clones. Disease-linked clones displayed a CD8+ phenotype and appeared relatively rarely in peripheral blood.

Trimming removed 3 bases at V and 5 bases at J, with 10 bases between. The CDR3 sequence is 12 residues long. The germline V gene has CDR1 DFQATT and CDR2 SNEGSKA (reference sequence). The genes are TRBV20-1 and TRBJ2-5; D is unclear. This TCR was recovered from a male donor with ankylosing spondylitis or in good health (not recorded which). The sequenced material came from blood, either unsorted or a sorted T cell fraction (not recorded which). CDR3 in amino acids: CSASPITETQYF. The CDR3 nucleotides read TGCAGTGCTAGCCCCATTACGGAGACCCAGTACTTC.